The text below deals with one TCR beta chain. As yet, its antigen is unknown. Germline assignment: CDR1 WSHSY and CDR2 SAAADI. CDR3 length equals 16 residues. With 0 bases clipped from V and 3 bases from J, the junction kept 5 bases outside the gene matches. TCRdb recomputed calls from the reads with MiXCR, one row per CDR3 protein. Among 630,000 or so distinct CDR3 sequences listed, 20% to 25% were seen once. The sample comes from a study of T cell repertoires in cytomegalovirus infection. Across the whole study: Evidence of both CMV infection and a matching HLA type came from public TCR beta signatures. Study results and caveats: The ex vivo response was dominated by HLA-C-restricted CMV-specific TCR beta clonotypes.

The sample taken for sequencing was CD8+ T cells from PBMCs. The chain uses TRBV10-2 and TRBJ2-7; 10 bases fit TRBD2. The receptor was isolated from a human donor in good health (CMV status not recorded). Some clones in this sample may be carry-over from other donors' samples. DNA of the CDR3: TGCGCCAGCAGTGAGTCGGGGGCTAGCGGGGGCTACGAGCAGTACTTC. It yields the protein CASSESGASGGYEQYF.